The 4 T cell receptor beta chains listed next were all sequenced from one sample in a study of cytomegalovirus exposure and HLA in healthy donors. Here immunoSEQ multiplex PCR was the method, and the copy in TCRdb shows in-frame clones only, minus some. The sample lists about 240,000 clones, about 90% seen once, with less than 1.5% in the top ten. Material for sequencing was PBMCs. These receptor sequences come from a woman aged 25 to 45 in good health and CMV-seropositive.

The chain employs TRBV27 and TRBJ1-5; D is unresolved. Trimming took off 2 bases at V and 0 bases at J, with 8 bases between the two ends. There are 15 residues in the CDR3. Germline V gene data show CDR1 as MNHEY and CDR2 as SMNVEV (reference sequence). The CDR3 region has the DNA TGTGCCAGCAGTTTAAACGGTTTTAGCAATCAGCCCCAGCATTTT. It specifies CASSLNGFSNQPQHF.

This rearrangement joins TRBV4-2 to TRBJ2-1; D is uncertain. Trimming pared 1 base from V and 5 bases from J, leaving 15 bases between. The CDR3 sequence is 16 residues long. The germline gives CDR1 LGHNA, CDR2 YNFKEQ. The CDR3 DNA reads as TGTGCCAGCAGCCAAGTGGAGCCTGTCCCCGACAATGAGCAGTTCTTC. Translating it yields CASSQVEPVPDNEQFF.

A few counts support this clone. The J gene is TRBJ2-7, the V gene TRBV5-1; the match to TRBD2 covers 13 bases. The germline gives CDR1 SGHRS, CDR2 YFSETQ. With 5 bases clipped from V and 7 bases from J, the junction kept 12 bases outside the gene matches. This CDR3 has 16 residues. CDR3 loop: CASSPGTSGKNGEQYF. In DNA form, the CDR3 reads TGCGCCAGCAGTCCCGGGACTAGCGGGAAGAATGGAGAGCAGTACTTC.

The chain recombines TRBV4-1 with TRBJ2-7; 11 nucleotides agree with TRBD2. Germline-derived CDR1 and CDR2 are MGHRA and YSYEKL. This CDR3 has 17 residues. V gave up 2 bases and J gave up 0 bases; unmatched junction bases: 6. CDR3 nucleotides: TGCGCCAGCAGCCAACGGGGACTAGCGGACAGCTCCTACGAGCAGTACTTC. This codes for CASSQRGLADSSYEQYF.